This is a list of T cell receptor beta chains from one sample in a study of post-analysis software for immune sequencing data. Each CDR3 protein gets one entry after TCRdb re-called the PCR reads with MiXCR. In the table there are approximately 730,000 distinct CDR3 sequences, about 27% of which are singletons. The sequenced sample was blood. The receptors come from a girl aged 5-17 years with multiple sclerosis. The CDR3 runs from the conserved cysteine through the conserved F or W. D genes are given only for firm matches. Clone size is given for some rows only: seen once, a few or many times, or a class if the clone is expanded.

clone size	J gene	D gene	V gene	CDR3 protein	CDR3 DNA
.	TRBJ2-1	.	TRBV11-2	CACSPTSSEQFF	TGTGCCTGCAGCCCCACTAGCAGTGAGCAGTTCTTC
.	TRBJ1-2	.	TRBV5-1	CASSLAPGSATAGYTF	TGCGCCAGCAGCTTGGCCCCGGGCAGCGCTACGGCTGGCTACACCTTC
few	TRBJ2-1	TRBD2	TRBV7-2	CASSPIRLAGSNEQFF	TGTGCCAGCAGCCCGATTCGGCTAGCGGGATCCAATGAGCAGTTCTTC
.	TRBJ2-7	.	TRBV15	CATNRDPGEQYF	TGTGCCACCAACAGAGATCCAGGCGAGCAGTACTTC
.	TRBJ2-7	.	TRBV7-2	CASSFGAGSGYEQYF	TGTGCCAGCAGCTTTGGGGCAGGGTCGGGCTACGAGCAGTACTTC
.	TRBJ2-1	.	TRBV7-2	CASSPTLGLRFGEQFF	TGTGCCAGCAGCCCAACCCTAGGGCTCAGGTTTGGTGAGCAGTTCTTC
.	TRBJ2-1	TRBD1	TRBV5-1	CASSSRQGYYNEQFF	TGCGCCAGCAGCTCTCGACAGGGGTACTACAATGAGCAGTTCTTC
.	TRBJ2-7	.	TRBV11-2	CAGSLNGVQQYF	TGTGCCGGCAGCTTAAATGGAGTGCAGCAGTACTTC
.	TRBJ1-1	TRBD1	TRBV12-3/TRBV12-4	CASRHDRDTEAFF	TGTGCCAGCAGGCATGACAGGGATACTGAAGCTTTCTTT
few	TRBJ2-5	TRBD2	TRBV7-2	CASSRLAGGPARETQYF	TGTGCCAGCAGCCGACTAGCGGGAGGGCCCGCTCGGGAGACCCAGTACTTC
.	TRBJ1-2	.	TRBV6-5	CASSYSISTGYTF	TGTGCCAGCAGTTACTCAATTTCTACTGGCTACACCTTC
.	TRBJ2-7	TRBD2	TRBV9	CASSVAVFGSGSDSYEQYF	TGTGCCAGCAGCGTAGCGGTTTTTGGGAGCGGGAGCGATTCCTACGAGCAGTACTTC
few	TRBJ1-4	.	TRBV20-1	CSAFHRATNEKLFF	TGCAGTGCTTTTCACAGGGCAACTAATGAAAAACTGTTTTTT
.	TRBJ2-4	.	TRBV28	CASSFLGDIQYF	TGTGCCAGCAGTTTCCTGGGGGACATTCAGTACTTC
.	TRBJ2-5	TRBD1	TRBV7-9	CTSSPTWDSDAGTQYF	TGTACCAGCAGCCCTACTTGGGACAGCGACGCGGGGACCCAGTACTTC
few	TRBJ1-2	.	TRBV29-1	CSVETGGSGYTF	TGCAGCGTTGAGACTGGGGGATCCGGCTACACCTTC
.	TRBJ2-4	.	TRBV5-1	CASSTGLAKNIQYF	TGCGCCAGCAGCACGGGACTAGCCAAAAACATTCAGTACTTC
few	TRBJ2-1	.	TRBV11-2	CASSLGLRGFYNEQFF	TGTGCCAGCAGCTTAGGTCTCAGGGGTTTCTACAATGAGCAGTTCTTC
.	TRBJ2-3	.	TRBV5-1	CASTTAGASTDTQYF	TGCGCCAGCACAACGGCGGGGGCTAGCACAGATACGCAGTATTTT
few	TRBJ2-3	TRBD1	TRBV15	CATSRGTGPFHDTQYF	TGTGCCACCAGCAGGGGGACAGGGCCCTTTCATGATACGCAGTATTTT
.	TRBJ1-2	.	TRBV12-3/TRBV12-4	CASRPPGLRGCTF	TGTGCCAGCAGACCGCCGGGACTCCGGGGCTGCACCTTC
few	TRBJ2-7	.	TRBV3-1	CASGRPGETYEQYF	TGTGCCAGCGGCCGACCAGGGGAAACCTACGAGCAGTACTTC
.	TRBJ1-2	.	TRBV20-1	CSARDLGGYTF	TGCAGTGCTAGAGATTTGGGGGGCTACACCTTC
few	TRBJ2-3	.	TRBV12-3/TRBV12-4	CASSWWADTQYF	TGTGCCAGCAGTTGGTGGGCAGATACGCAGTATTTT
few	TRBJ1-2	.	TRBV12-3/TRBV12-4	CASSPAGLYGYTF	TGTGCCAGCAGCCCAGCAGGGCTCTATGGCTACACCTTC
few	TRBJ2-3	TRBD1	TRBV10-3	CAIRKGQGGTDTQYF	TGTGCCATCAGAAAAGGACAGGGAGGCACAGATACGCAGTATTTT
few	TRBJ1-6	TRBD1	TRBV9	CASSPAGQYNSPLHF	TGTGCCAGCAGCCCTGCGGGACAGTACAATTCACCCCTCCACTTT
.	TRBJ1-1	.	TRBV6-2/TRBV6-3	CASRERKNTEAFF	TGTGCCAGCAGGGAACGGAAGAACACTGAAGCTTTCTTT
.	TRBJ2-2	.	TRBV5-1	CASSPGVAGTTGELFF	TGCGCCAGCAGCCCGGGCGTGGCAGGGACAACCGGGGAGCTGTTTTTT
.	TRBJ2-3	.	TRBV29-1	CSVKTGEGTDTQYF	TGCAGCGTCAAGACGGGTGAGGGCACAGATACGCAGTATTTT
.	TRBJ1-1	.	TRBV11-2	CASSLTGEGMGYSEAFF	TGTGCCAGCAGCTTAACGGGGGAGGGGATGGGTTACTCTGAAGCTTTCTTT
.	TRBJ2-1	TRBD1	TRBV5-1	CASSLAGTGINEQFF	TGCGCCAGCAGCTTGGCTGGGACAGGTATCAATGAGCAGTTCTTC
few	TRBJ2-1	TRBD2	TRBV29-1	CSVLIKASGLTHNEQFF	TGCAGCGTTCTCATTAAGGCTAGCGGACTAACCCACAATGAGCAGTTCTTC
.	TRBJ2-2	TRBD2	TRBV7-2	CASSRRQTSSRRELFF	TGTGCCAGCAGCCGCCGTCAGACTAGCTCTCGCCGGGAGCTGTTTTTT
few	TRBJ1-6	.	TRBV14	CASSPSSSYNSPLHF	TGTGCCAGCAGCCCCTCTTCCTCCTATAATTCACCCCTCCACTTT
few	TRBJ2-1	TRBD2	TRBV4-2	CASSPVTSEGRDEQFF	TGTGCCAGCAGCCCCGTGACTAGCGAAGGGAGGGATGAGCAGTTCTTC
.	TRBJ2-5	.	TRBV20-1	CSASRNNPSETQYF	TGCAGTGCCTCAAGGAATAACCCTTCTGAGACCCAGTACTTC
few	TRBJ2-7	TRBD2	TRBV20-1	CSARLASGNHEQYF	TGCAGTGCTAGACTGGCTAGCGGGAACCACGAGCAGTACTTC
.	TRBJ1-2	.	TRBV20-1	CSAQSTRRGYTF	TGCAGTGCTCAGAGTACCCGAAGGGGCTACACCTTC
few	TRBJ2-3	.	TRBV7-8	CASSEGLIGTDTQYF	TGTGCCAGCAGCGAAGGACTGATCGGCACAGATACGCAGTATTTT
many	TRBJ2-7	.	TRBV28	CASSSEAYEQYF	TGTGCCAGCAGTTCAGAGGCATACGAGCAGTACTTC
.	TRBJ2-7	.	TRBV20-1	CSAFDSGYEQYF	TGCAGTGCTTTCGACTCCGGGTACGAGCAGTACTTC
.	TRBJ1-5	.	TRBV6-1	CASSEVWREGQPQHF	TGTGCCAGCAGTGAAGTTTGGAGGGAAGGTCAGCCCCAGCATTTT
.	TRBJ1-6	.	TRBV3-1	CASSQEALGPPLHF	TGTGCCAGCAGCCAAGAAGCTCTGGGACCACCCCTCCACTTT
.	TRBJ2-3	.	TRBV5-5	CASSYRSGRQGTDTQYF	TGTGCCAGCAGCTACCGCTCCGGGAGACAGGGCACAGATACGCAGTATTTT
.	TRBJ2-1	.	TRBV2	CARGAPGSYNEQFF	TGTGCCAGGGGGGCGCCGGGATCCTACAATGAGCAGTTCTTC
.	TRBJ1-5	.	TRBV12-3/TRBV12-4	CASRLGDSNQPQHF	TGTGCCAGCAGACTGGGGGATAGCAATCAGCCCCAGCATTTT
.	TRBJ1-5	.	TRBV11-2	CASSPGQDSNQPQHF	TGTGCCAGCAGCCCCGGCCAGGATAGCAATCAGCCCCAGCATTTT
.	TRBJ2-1	.	TRBV29-1	CNVGHEQFF	TGCAACGTTGGTCATGAGCAGTTCTTC
few	TRBJ2-7	.	TRBV15	CATSRGDSSYEQYF	TGTGCCACCAGCAGAGGAGATAGCTCCTACGAGCAGTACTTC
few	TRBJ1-5	.	TRBV12-3/TRBV12-4	CASRFQGNQPQHF	TGTGCCAGCAGGTTTCAGGGCAATCAGCCCCAGCATTTT
.	TRBJ2-7	.	TRBV5-6	CAGKLGAEDEQYF	TGTGCCGGCAAGCTTGGGGCCGAGGACGAGCAGTACTTC
.	TRBJ2-7	TRBD1	TRBV18	CASSQNLGTGSSYEQYF	TGTGCCAGCTCACAAAACCTCGGGACAGGTAGCTCCTACGAGCAGTACTTC
once	TRBJ1-5	TRBD1	TRBV28	CASSFPGQGIWGQPQHF	TGTGCCAGCAGTTTTCCAGGACAGGGAATTTGGGGTCAGCCCCAGCATTTT
.	TRBJ2-7	.	TRBV12-3/TRBV12-4	CASSLLGKSYEQYF	TGTGCCAGCAGTTTACTCGGAAAGTCCTACGAGCAGTACTTC